This T cell receptor (beta chain) was sequenced in a study of blood T cell repertoires in COVID-19. Overall study context: From T cells, B-cell-depleted T cells, or PBMCs came the material, which was cDNA or gDNA.

Using immunoSEQ multiplex PCR, the repertoire was profiled, and TCRdb retains in-frame clones only, with some absent. The profile shows 250,000 to 350,000 clones, around 90% of them singletons. The CDR3 totals 18 residues. Germline V lookup: CDR1 SGHRS, CDR2 YFSETQ. V was cut by 0 bases and J by 2 bases, with 17 bases left in between. The chain couples TRBV5-1 to TRBJ2-2, with D maybe TRBD2 (5 bases). The source is a woman aged 50 to 60 who had recovered from COVID-19. The sequenced sample was peripheral blood. Here the CDR3 DNA reads TGCGCCAGCAGCTTGGCGCGTTCCTACGGGGATAACACCGGGGAGCTGTTTTTT. Translated: CASSLARSYGDNTGELFF. The entire variable domain, with the rest obtained from reference TRBV5-1 and TRBJ2-2, is as follows: KAGVTQTPRYLIKTRGQQVTLSCSPISGHRSVSWYQQTPGQGLQFLFEYFSETQRNKGNFPGRFSGRQFSNSRSEMNVSTLELGDSALYLCASSLARSYGDNTGELFFGEGSRLTVL.